The sequence of this TCR beta chain was determined in a study of blood T cell repertoires in COVID-19. Study as a whole: Both acute and convalescent COVID-19 samples were obtained from the United States, Italy and Spain. PBMCs, B-cell-depleted T cells, or T cells provided the cDNA or gDNA that made up the material.

Trimming removed 4 bases from V and 2 bases from J; junction bases left unmatched: 13. This CDR3 contains 18 residues. Germline V gene sequence: CDR1 SGHTA, CDR2 FQGNSA. Per the original methods: Scientists estimated how many nucleated cells there were by amplifying reference gene primers. Sequencing was performed with immunoSEQ multiplex PCR; in TCRdb, only in-frame clones are kept and a portion is missing. V and J calls and clone size are those listed in that table; D and trimming were worked out from the DNA. There are about 68,000 clones in the sample; roughly three quarters occur only once, and roughly 12% lies in the top ten.

The genes are TRBV7-2 and TRBJ2-2; 7 bases are a match to TRBD2. This receptor was taken from a human donor in a cohort sampled during active COVID-19. Sequences were obtained from peripheral blood. CDR3 nucleotide sequence: TGTGCCAGCAGCTGGGGCCTTCCGGGGGGAGCTAACACCGGGGAGCTGTTTTTT. Translation: CASSWGLPGGANTGELFF.